This T cell receptor (beta chain) came from a study of blood T cells in healthy people across ages. Findings and caveats of the study: Conclusively comparing naive with antigen-experienced cells was impossible with unsorted PBMCs. When set beside aged donors, long-lived donors presented more naive CD4+ cells and higher diversity.

The second PCR ran about 6 to 12 cycles with a sample-barcoded 5' primer and J-beta primers. Every sample gave at least 2.5 million paired-end reads containing CDR3. Each CDR3 protein is one row after TCRdb ran MiXCR on the 5' RACE reads. The sample holds 700,000 to 950,000 distinct CDR3 sequences; 58% are singletons and the top ten take roughly 20%. The CDR3 spans 15 residues. The ends were cut back, 2 bases at V and 2 bases at J, with 12 bases in the middle. Germline V gene sequence: CDR1 SGHTS, CDR2 YDEGEE. To note about this clonotype: Its antigen is still unknown.

Sequenced input: blood. The chain employs TRBV5-8 and TRBJ2-3; TRBD2 is a possible D gene (5 bases). The TCR comes from a man under 40 in good health. The DNA of the CDR3 is TGTGCCAGCAGCTTAGGCGGACTCCCCACAGATACGCAGTATTTT. It codes for CASSLGGLPTDTQYF.